The present TCR beta chain was sequenced within a study of blood T cell repertoires in COVID-19. On the study more broadly: Acute and convalescent COVID-19 specimens originated in the United States, Italy and Spain. T cells, B-cell-depleted T cells, or PBMCs supplied cDNA or gDNA.

From germline, CDR1 is SGHTA and CDR2 FQGTGA. The ends were cut back, 2 bases at V and 7 bases at J, with 14 bases in the middle. This CDR3 is built from 15 residues. As originally analysed: Scientists estimated how many nucleated cells there were by amplifying reference gene primers. Assay used: immunoSEQ multiplex PCR; TCRdb lists only in-frame clones, some missing. V and J calls and clone size are those listed in that table; D and trimming were worked out from the DNA. The repertoire consists of 150,000 or so clones, with roughly 85% occurring once and the leading ten covering about 8%. Followed over time, Seattle patients had been enrolled while infection was active.

The origin of this receptor is a woman aged 55-75 years with COVID-19, enrolled during active disease. The rearrangement joins TRBV7-3 to TRBJ2-2; a possible D gene is TRBD2 (7 bases). Sequencing was performed on peripheral blood. CDR3 residues: CASSLFGGGGGELFF. In nucleotides, the CDR3 is TGTGCCAGCAGCTTATTCGGAGGGGGGGGCGGGGAGCTGTTTTTT. Combining the CDR3 with reference TRBV7-3 and TRBJ2-2 gives the whole variable domain GAGVSQTPSNKVTEKGKYVELRCDPISGHTALYWYRQSLGQGPEFLIYFQGTGAADDSGLPNDRFFAVRPEGSVSTLKIQRTERGDSAVYLCASSLFGGGGGELFFGEGSRLTVL.